The 13 T cell receptor beta chains below all came from one sample that was sequenced in a study of CD8 T cells in Susac syndrome. Random-hexamer reverse transcription was applied to about 0.5 to 1 ug RNA. TCRdb fed the immunoSEQ multiplex PCR reads into MiXCR, producing one record per CDR3 protein. Altogether approximately 130,000 distinct CDR3 sequences are present, around 91% being singletons, with the ten largest covering around 0.24%. Sample: CD8+ T cells from PBMCs. The receptors originated from a human donor with multiple sclerosis.

The chain joins TRBV3-1 to TRBJ1-2; the D is unclear. Trimming pared 0 bases from V and 11 bases from J, leaving 4 bases between. This CDR3 spans 10 amino acids. CDR1 and CDR2 (germline): LGHDT, YNNKEL (reference sequence). CDR3 protein: CASSQDLYTF. CDR3 sequence (DNA): TGTGCCAGCAGCCAAGATCTTTACACCTTC. Drawing the rest from reference TRBV3-1 and TRBJ1-2, the complete variable domain is DTAVSQTPKYLVTQMGNDKSIKCEQNLGHDTMYWYKQDSKKFLKIMFSYNNKELIINETVPNRFSPKSPDKAHLNLHINSLELGDSAVYFCASSQDLYTFGSGTRLTVV.

The chain uses TRBV6-2 or TRBV6-3 and TRBJ2-2; tentatively, D is TRBD1 or TRBD2 (5 bases each). Germline V gene data show CDR1 as MNHEY and CDR2 as SVGEGT. V shed 4 bases and J shed 6 bases, with 15 bases lying between them. The CDR3 covers 15 residues. CDR3 amino acids: CASSSAGGFAGELFF. CDR3 bases: TGTGCCAGCAGTTCTGCTGGGGGTTTTGCCGGGGAGCTGTTTTTT.

This clonotype came up once. The J gene is TRBJ2-5, the V gene TRBV24-1; 8 bases are a match to TRBD1. The junction had 11 bases not matched to a gene; V was cut back by 11 bases and J by 4 bases. This CDR3 has 14 amino acids. Germline V lookup: CDR1 KGHDR, CDR2 SFDVKD. CDR3 in DNA: TGTGCCAAAGACCCCCAGACAGGGGTAGAGACCCAGTACTTC. Encoded protein: CAKDPQTGVETQYF.

V usage is TRBV3-1 and J usage is TRBJ1-2, with no clear D. The V gene lost 4 bases and the J gene lost 8 bases, with 14 bases spanning the gap. This CDR3 has 13 amino acids. The V gene's germline CDR1 is LGHDT and CDR2 YNNKEL (reference sequence). CDR3 residues: CASSLHKTPGYTF. The CDR3 DNA is TGTGCCAGCAGCCTCCACAAGACACCCGGCTACACCTTC. The whole variable domain, remainder taken from reference TRBV3-1 and TRBJ1-2, is DTAVSQTPKYLVTQMGNDKSIKCEQNLGHDTMYWYKQDSKKFLKIMFSYNNKELIINETVPNRFSPKSPDKAHLNLHINSLELGDSAVYFCASSLHKTPGYTFGSGTRLTVV.

V is TRBV19 and J is TRBJ2-7; D remains unclear. CDR1 and CDR2 from the germline V gene are LNHDA and SQIVND (reference sequence). The V end lost 7 bases, the J end lost 3 bases, and 13 bases lay between the germline ends. The CDR3 loop spans 13 amino acids. Written as DNA, the CDR3 is TGTGCCAGTAACTATGGCTCGGGCTACGAGCAGTACTTC. Its protein product is CASNYGSGYEQYF.

The rearrangement links TRBV7-9 to TRBJ1-4; D is possibly TRBD1 (6 bases). Trimming cost V 5 bases and J 8 bases, with 18 bases left between them. The CDR3 sequence is 15 residues long. Germline lookup yields CDR1 SEHNR and CDR2 FQNEAQ (reference sequence). The CDR3 DNA is TGTGCCAGCAGCCCCCCATCCCGGACAGCCGAAAAACTGTTTTTT. Protein sequence: CASSPPSRTAEKLFF.

V and J are TRBV30 and TRBJ1-2, with 9 bases lining up with TRBD1. The CDR3 contains 12 residues. V lost 5 bases, J lost 8 bases, and 6 bases stayed unmatched. The germline V gene has CDR1 GTSNPN and CDR2 SVGIG (reference sequence). The CDR3 bases are TGTGCCTGGTGGACAGGGGTAGGAGGCTACACCTTC. Protein sequence: CAWWTGVGGYTF.

V and J are TRBV24-1 and TRBJ2-1; 8 bases map to TRBD2. Germline CDR1 and CDR2: KGHDR and SFDVKD. The CDR3 runs 16 residues. V lost 9 bases and J lost 5; bases outside the gene matches: 14. CDR3 in amino acids: CATSPEAGALNNEQFF. For the CDR3, the DNA is TGTGCCACCTCCCCCGAAGCGGGAGCTCTTAACAATGAGCAGTTCTTC.

This clonotype has only one observation. This chain uses TRBV30 with TRBJ2-1; D is tentatively TRBD1 or TRBD2 (5 bases each). V shed 8 bases and J shed 4 bases, with 15 bases lying between them. CDR1 and CDR2 from the germline V gene are GTSNPN and SVGIG (reference sequence). The CDR3 loop spans 13 amino acids. CDR3 DNA sequence: TGTGCCCGGGACGAGGTGATGTACAATGAGCAGTTCTTC. Its translation: CARDEVMYNEQFF. Using reference TRBV30 and TRBJ2-1 for the parts outside the CDR3, the full variable domain is SQTIHQWPATLVQPVGSPLSLECTVEGTSNPNLYWYRQAAGRGLQLLFYSVGIGQISSEVPQNLSASRPQDRQFILSSKKLLLSDSGFYLCARDEVMYNEQFFGPGTRLTVL.

The V call is TRBV3-1, the J call TRBJ2-7; tentative D call: TRBD2 (5 bases). The germline CDR1 and CDR2 sequences are LGHDT and YNNKEL (reference sequence). CDR3 size: 15 residues. Trimming removed 4 bases at V and 2 bases at J, with 15 bases between. The CDR3 loop is CASSPAEGRAYEQYF. The CDR3 nucleotides are TGTGCCAGCAGCCCAGCGGAAGGCAGAGCCTACGAGCAGTACTTC.

This chain connects TRBV29-1 to TRBJ2-1; the D is unclear. Germline-derived CDR1 and CDR2 are SQVTM and ANQGSEA. Between the trimmed V and J ends, which lost 2 bases and 9 bases, there was a span of 20 bases. The CDR3 has 15 amino acids. CDR3 protein: CSVESQMIVEAEQFF. CDR3 nucleotides: TGCAGCGTTGAAAGCCAGATGATAGTTGAGGCTGAGCAGTTCTTC.

The rearrangement links TRBV11-2 to TRBJ1-1; D unresolved. Trimming took off 1 base at V and 7 bases at J, with 7 bases between the two ends. Per the germline V gene, CDR1 is SGHAT and CDR2 is FQNNGV. This CDR3 has 12 residues. The CDR3 nucleotides read TGTGCCAGCAGCTTAGCCGGGCTTGAAGCTTTCTTT. This encodes CASSLAGLEAFF.

This rearrangement joins TRBV24-1 to TRBJ2-1; no reliable D call. The germline V gene has CDR1 KGHDR and CDR2 SFDVKD. Trimming left V 0 bases short and J 9 bases short, with 2 bases between. This CDR3 has 11 amino acids. CDR3 DNA: TGTGCCACCAGTGATTTGAGTGAGCAGTTCTTC. Its protein product is CATSDLSEQFF.